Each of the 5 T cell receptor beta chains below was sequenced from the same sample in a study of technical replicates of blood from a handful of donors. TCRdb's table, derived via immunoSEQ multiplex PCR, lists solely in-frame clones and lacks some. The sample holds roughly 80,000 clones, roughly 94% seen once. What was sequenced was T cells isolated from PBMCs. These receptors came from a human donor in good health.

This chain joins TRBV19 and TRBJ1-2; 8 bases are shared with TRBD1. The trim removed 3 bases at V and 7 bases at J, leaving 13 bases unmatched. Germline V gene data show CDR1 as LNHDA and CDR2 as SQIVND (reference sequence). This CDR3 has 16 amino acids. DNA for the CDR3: TGTGCCAGTAGTATCGAGTCGAGGACAGGGTTCTCTGGCTACACCTTC. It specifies CASSIESRTGFSGYTF. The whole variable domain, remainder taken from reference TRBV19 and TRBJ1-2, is DGGITQSPKYLFRKEGQNVTLSCEQNLNHDAMYWYRQDPGQGLRLIYYSQIVNDFQKGDIAEGYSVSREKKESFPLTVTSAQKNPTAFYLCASSIESRTGFSGYTFGSGTRLTVV.

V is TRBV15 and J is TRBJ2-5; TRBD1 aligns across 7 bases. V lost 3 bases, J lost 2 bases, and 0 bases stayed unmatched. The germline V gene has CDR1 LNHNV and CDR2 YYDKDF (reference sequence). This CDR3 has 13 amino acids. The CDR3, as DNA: TGTGCCACCAGCAGGGGACAGCAAGAGACCCAGTACTTC. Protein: CATSRGQQETQYF.

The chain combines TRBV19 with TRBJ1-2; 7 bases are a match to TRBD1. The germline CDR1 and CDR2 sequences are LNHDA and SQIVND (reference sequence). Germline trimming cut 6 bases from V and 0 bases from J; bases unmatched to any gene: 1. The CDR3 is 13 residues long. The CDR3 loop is CASRGQTNYGYTF. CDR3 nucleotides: TGTGCCAGTAGGGGACAGACTAACTATGGCTACACCTTC.

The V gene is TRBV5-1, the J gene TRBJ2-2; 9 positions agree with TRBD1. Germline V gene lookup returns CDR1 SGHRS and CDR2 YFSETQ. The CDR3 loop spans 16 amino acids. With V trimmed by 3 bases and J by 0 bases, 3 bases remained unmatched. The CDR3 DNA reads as TGCGCCAGCAGCTCAGGGACAGGGTCGAACACCGGGGAGCTGTTTTTT. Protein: CASSSGTGSNTGELFF.

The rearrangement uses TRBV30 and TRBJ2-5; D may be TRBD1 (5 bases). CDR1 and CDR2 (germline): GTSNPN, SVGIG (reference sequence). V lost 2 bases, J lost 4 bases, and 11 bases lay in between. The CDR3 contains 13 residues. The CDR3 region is CAWSNQGRETQYF. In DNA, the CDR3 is TGTGCCTGGAGTAATCAGGGTCGAGAGACCCAGTACTTC.